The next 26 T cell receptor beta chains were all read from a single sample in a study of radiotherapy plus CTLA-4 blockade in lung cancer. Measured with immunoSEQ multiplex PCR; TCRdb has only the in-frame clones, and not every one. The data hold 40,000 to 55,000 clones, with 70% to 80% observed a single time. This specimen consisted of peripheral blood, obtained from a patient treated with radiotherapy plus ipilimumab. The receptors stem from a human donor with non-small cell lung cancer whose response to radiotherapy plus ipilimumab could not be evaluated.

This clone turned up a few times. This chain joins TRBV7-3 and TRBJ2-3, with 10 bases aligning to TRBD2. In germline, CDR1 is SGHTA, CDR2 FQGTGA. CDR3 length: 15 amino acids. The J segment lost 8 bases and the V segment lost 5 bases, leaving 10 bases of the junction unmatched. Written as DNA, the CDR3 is TGTGCCAGCAGCCTCCTAGCGGGAGACGCGCGTACGCAGTATTTT. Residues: CASSLLAGDARTQYF.

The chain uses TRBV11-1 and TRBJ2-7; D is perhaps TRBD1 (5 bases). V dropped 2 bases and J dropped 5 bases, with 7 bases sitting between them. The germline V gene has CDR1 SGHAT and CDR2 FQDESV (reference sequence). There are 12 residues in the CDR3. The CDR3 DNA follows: TGTGCCAGCAGCTTACTAGGGGACGAGCAGTACTTC. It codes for CASSLLGDEQYF.

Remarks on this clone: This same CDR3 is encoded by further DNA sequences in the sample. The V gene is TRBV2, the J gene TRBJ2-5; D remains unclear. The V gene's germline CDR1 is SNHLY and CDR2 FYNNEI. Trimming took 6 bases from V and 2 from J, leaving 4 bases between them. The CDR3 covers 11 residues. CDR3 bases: TGTGCCAGCAGACTGCAAGAGACCCAGTACTTC. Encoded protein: CASRLQETQYF.

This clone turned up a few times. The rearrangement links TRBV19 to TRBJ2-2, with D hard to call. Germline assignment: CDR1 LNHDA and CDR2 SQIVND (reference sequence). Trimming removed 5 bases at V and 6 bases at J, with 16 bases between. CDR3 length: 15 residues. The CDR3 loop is CASSEVTALAGELFF. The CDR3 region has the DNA TGTGCCAGTAGTGAGGTGACGGCGTTAGCCGGGGAGCTGTTTTTT.

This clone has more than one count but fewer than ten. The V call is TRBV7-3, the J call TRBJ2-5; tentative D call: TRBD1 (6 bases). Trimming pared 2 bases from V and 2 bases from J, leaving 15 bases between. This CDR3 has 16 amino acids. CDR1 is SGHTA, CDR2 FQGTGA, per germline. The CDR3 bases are TGTGCCAGCAGCTTAGGAACGAGGGGGTGGCAAGAGACCCAGTACTTC. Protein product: CASSLGTRGWQETQYF.

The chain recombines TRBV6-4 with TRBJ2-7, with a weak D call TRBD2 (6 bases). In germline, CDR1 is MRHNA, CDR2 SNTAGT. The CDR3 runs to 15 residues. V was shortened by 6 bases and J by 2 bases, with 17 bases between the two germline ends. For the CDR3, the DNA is TGTGCCAGCAGAGACCGGGACTCGCCGGCCTACGAGCAGTACTTC. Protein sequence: CASRDRDSPAYEQYF.

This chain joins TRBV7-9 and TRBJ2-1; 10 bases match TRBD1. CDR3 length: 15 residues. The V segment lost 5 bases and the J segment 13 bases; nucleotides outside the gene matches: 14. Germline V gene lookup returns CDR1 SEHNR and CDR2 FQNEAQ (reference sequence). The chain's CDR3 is CASSQFAGQGFSQFF. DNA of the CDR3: TGTGCCAGCAGCCAATTTGCGGGACAGGGGTTTTCCCAGTTCTTC.

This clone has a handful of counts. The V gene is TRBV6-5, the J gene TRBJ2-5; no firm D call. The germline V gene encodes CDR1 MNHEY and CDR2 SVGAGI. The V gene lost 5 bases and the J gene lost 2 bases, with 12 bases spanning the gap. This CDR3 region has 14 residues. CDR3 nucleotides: TGTGCCAGCAGTGGCTGGCCGATGCAAGAGACCCAGTACTTC. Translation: CASSGWPMQETQYF.

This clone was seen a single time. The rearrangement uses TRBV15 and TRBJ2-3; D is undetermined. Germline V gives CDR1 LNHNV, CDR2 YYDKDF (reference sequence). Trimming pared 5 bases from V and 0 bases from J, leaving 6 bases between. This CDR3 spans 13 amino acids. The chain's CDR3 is CATSQHSTDTQYF. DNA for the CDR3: TGTGCCACCAGCCAACATAGCACAGATACGCAGTATTTT. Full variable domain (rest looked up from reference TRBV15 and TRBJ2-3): DAMVIQNPRYQVTQFGKPVTLSCSQTLNHNVMYWYQQKSSQAPKLLFHYYDKDFNNEADTPDNFQSRRPNTSFCFLDIRSPGLGDTAMYLCATSQHSTDTQYFGPGTRLTVL.

The CDR3 loop is CASSKGEGGYGYTF. The CDR3 region has the DNA TGCGCCAGCAGCAAGGGGGAGGGAGGCTATGGCTACACCTTC. The chain employs TRBV5-1 and TRBJ1-2; a weak D match, TRBD1 (6 bases). The germline gives CDR1 SGHRS, CDR2 YFSETQ. Trimming shortened V by 4 bases and J by 4 bases, and 14 bases separated the two germline ends. This CDR3 comprises 14 residues. Complete variable domain (other parts from reference TRBV5-1 and TRBJ1-2): KAGVTQTPRYLIKTRGQQVTLSCSPISGHRSVSWYQQTPGQGLQFLFEYFSETQRNKGNFPGRFSGRQFSNSRSEMNVSTLELGDSALYLCASSKGEGGYGYTFGSGTRLTVV.

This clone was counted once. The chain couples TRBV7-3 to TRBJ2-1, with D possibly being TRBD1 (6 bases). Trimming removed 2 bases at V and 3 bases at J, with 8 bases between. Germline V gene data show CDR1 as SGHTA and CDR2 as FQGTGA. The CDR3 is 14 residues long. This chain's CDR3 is CASSLGGIYNEQFF. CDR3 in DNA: TGTGCCAGCAGCTTAGGGGGCATCTACAATGAGCAGTTCTTC.

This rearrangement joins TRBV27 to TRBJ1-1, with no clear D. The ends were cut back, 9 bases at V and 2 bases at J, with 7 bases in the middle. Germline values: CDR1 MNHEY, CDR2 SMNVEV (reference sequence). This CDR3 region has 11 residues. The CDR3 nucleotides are TGTGCCAGTCGGGGTAACACTGAAGCTTTCTTT. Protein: CASRGNTEAFF.

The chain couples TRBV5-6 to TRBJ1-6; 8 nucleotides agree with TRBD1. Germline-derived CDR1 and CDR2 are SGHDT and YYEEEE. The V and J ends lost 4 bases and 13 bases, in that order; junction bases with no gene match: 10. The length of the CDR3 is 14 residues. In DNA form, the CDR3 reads TGTGCCAGCAGCCCGGGGACAGGCGTCGTTCCCCTCCACTTT. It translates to CASSPGTGVVPLHF.

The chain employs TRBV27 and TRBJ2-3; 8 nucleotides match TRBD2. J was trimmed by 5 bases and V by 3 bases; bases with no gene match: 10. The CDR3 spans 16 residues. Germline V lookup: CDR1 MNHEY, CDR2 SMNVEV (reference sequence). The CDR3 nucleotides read TGTGCCAGCAGTTTGGGCTACGGGAGGGACGGAGATACGCAGTATTTT. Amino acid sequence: CASSLGYGRDGDTQYF.

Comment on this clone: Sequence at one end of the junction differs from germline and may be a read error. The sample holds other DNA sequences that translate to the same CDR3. CDR3 coding DNA: TGTGCCAGCAGAGCACAGAGTAACGAGCAATACTTC. Translated, it gives CASRAQSNEQYF. The chain uses TRBV27 and TRBJ2-7; D is ambiguous. The germline V gene has CDR1 MNHEY and CDR2 SMNVEV (reference sequence). CDR3 length equals 12 residues.

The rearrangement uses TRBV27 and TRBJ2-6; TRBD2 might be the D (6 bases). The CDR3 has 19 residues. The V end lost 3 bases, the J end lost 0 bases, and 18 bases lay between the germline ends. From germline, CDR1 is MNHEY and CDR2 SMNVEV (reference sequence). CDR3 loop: CASSLGWGTWDSGANVLTF. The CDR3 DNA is TGTGCCAGCAGTTTGGGGTGGGGGACTTGGGACTCTGGGGCCAACGTCCTGACTTTC.

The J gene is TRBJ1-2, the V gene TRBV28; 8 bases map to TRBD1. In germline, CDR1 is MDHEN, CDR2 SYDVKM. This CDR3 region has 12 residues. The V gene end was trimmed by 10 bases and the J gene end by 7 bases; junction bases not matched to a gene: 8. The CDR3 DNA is TGTGCCACCCTCCAGGGGGCAGGTGGCTACACCTTC. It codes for CATLQGAGGYTF.

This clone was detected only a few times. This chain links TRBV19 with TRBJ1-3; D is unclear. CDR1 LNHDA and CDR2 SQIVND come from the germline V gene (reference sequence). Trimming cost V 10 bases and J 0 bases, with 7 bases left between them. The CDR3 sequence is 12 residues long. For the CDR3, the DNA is TGTGCCACTCTCAGCTCTGGAAACACCATATATTTT. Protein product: CATLSSGNTIYF.

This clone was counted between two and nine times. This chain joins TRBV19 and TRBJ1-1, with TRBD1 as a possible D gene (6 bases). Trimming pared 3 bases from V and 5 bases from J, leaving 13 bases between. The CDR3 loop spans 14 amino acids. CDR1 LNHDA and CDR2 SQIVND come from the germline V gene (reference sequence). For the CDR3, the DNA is TGTGCCAGTAGTATGAGAGGGAGGGGGACTGAAGCTTTCTTT. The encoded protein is CASSMRGRGTEAFF.

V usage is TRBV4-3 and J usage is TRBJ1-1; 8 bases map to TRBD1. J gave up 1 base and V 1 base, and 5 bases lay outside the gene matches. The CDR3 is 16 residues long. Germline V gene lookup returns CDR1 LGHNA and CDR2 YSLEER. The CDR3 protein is CASSQGPQGGNTEAFF. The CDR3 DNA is TGCGCCAGCAGCCAAGGGCCACAGGGGGGGAACACTGAAGCTTTCTTT.

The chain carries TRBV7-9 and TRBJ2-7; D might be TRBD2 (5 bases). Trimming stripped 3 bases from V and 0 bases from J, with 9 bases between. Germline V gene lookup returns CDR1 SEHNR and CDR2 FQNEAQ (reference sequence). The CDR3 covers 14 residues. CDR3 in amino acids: CASSLVGSSYEQYF. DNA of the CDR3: TGTGCCAGCAGCTTGGTAGGGAGCTCCTACGAGCAGTACTTC. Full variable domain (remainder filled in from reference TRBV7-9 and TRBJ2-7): DTGVSQNPRHKITKRGQNVTFRCDPISEHNRLYWYRQTLGQGPEFLTYFQNEAQLEKSRLLSDRFSAERPKGSFSTLEIQRTEQGDSAMYLCASSLVGSSYEQYFGPGTRLTVT.

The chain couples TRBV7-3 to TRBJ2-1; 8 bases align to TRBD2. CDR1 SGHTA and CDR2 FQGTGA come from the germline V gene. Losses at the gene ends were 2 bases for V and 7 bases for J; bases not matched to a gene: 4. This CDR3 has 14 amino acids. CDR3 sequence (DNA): TGTGCCAGCAGCTTACGGGGGGGACGAAATGAGCAGTTCTTC. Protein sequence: CASSLRGGRNEQFF. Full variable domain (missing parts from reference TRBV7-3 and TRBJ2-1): GAGVSQTPSNKVTEKGKYVELRCDPISGHTALYWYRQSLGQGPEFLIYFQGTGAADDSGLPNDRFFAVRPEGSVSTLKIQRTERGDSAVYLCASSLRGGRNEQFFGPGTRLTVL.

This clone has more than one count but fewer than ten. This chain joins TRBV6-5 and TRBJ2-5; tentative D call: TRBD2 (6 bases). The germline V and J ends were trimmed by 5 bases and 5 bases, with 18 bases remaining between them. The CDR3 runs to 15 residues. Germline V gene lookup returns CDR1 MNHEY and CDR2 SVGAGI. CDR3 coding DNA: TGTGCCAGCAGTCCGGGAGTTGGGTCGGGTGAGACCCAGTACTTC. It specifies CASSPGVGSGETQYF.

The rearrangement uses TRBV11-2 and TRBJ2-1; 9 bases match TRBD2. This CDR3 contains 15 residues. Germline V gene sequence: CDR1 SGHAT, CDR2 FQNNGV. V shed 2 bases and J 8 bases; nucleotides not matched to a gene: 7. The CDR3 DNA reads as TGTGCCAGCAGCTTAATCTTAGCGGGAGTAGATGAGCAGTTCTTC. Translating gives CASSLILAGVDEQFF.

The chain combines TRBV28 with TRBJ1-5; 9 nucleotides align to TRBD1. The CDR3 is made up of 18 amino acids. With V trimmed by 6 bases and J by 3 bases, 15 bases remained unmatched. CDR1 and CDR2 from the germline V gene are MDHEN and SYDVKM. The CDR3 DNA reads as TGTGCCAGCAGCCTCCGGGACAGGGATGTGTGGGACAATCAGCCCCAGCATTTT. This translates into CASSLRDRDVWDNQPQHF.

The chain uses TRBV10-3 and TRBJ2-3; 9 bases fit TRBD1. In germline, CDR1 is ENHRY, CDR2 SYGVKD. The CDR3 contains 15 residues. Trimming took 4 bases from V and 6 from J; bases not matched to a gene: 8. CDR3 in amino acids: CAISGEDRGWDTQYF. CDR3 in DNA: TGTGCCATCAGTGGGGAAGACAGGGGGTGGGATACGCAGTATTTT.